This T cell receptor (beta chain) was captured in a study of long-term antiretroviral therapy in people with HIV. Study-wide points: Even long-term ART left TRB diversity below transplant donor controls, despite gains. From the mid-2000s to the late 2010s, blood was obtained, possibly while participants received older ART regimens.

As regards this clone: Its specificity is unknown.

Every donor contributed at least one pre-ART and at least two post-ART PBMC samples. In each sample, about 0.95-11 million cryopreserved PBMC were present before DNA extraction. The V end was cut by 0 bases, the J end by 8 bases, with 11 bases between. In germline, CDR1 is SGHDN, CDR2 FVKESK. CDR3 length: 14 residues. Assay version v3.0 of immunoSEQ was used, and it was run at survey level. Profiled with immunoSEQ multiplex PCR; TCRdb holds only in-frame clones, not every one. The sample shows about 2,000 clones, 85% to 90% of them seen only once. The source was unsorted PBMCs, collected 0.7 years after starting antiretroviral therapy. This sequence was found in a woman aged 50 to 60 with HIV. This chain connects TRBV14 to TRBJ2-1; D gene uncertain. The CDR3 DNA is TGTGCCAGCAGCCAAGATCTGGGGTTCGATGAGCAGTTCTTC. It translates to CASSQDLGFDEQFF.